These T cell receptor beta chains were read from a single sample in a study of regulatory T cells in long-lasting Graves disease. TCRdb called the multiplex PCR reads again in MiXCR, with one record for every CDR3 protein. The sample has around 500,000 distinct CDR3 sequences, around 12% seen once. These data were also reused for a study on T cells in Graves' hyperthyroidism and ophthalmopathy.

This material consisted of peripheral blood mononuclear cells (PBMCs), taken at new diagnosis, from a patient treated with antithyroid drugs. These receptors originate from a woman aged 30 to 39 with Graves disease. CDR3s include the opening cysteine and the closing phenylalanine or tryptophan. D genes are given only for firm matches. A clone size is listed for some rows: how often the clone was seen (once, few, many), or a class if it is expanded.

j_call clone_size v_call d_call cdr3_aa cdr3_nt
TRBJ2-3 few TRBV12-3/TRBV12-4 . CASSPLPDFTDTQYF TGTGCCAGCAGTCCCCTCCCGGACTTCACAGATACGCAGTATTTT
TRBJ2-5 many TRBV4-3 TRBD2 CASSQVGRGEGETQYF TGCGCCAGCAGCCAAGTCGGGCGGGGGGAAGGAGAGACCCAGTACTTC
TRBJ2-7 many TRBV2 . CASRGTGGAYEQYF TGTGCCAGCAGGGGTACAGGCGGCGCCTACGAGCAGTACTTC
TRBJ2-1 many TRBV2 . CASSEDSSYNEQFF TGTGCCAGCAGTGAGGACAGCTCCTACAATGAGCAGTTCTTC
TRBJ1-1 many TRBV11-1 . CASSLALWKNTEAFF TGTGCCAGCAGCTTAGCGCTTTGGAAGAACACTGAAGCTTTCTTT
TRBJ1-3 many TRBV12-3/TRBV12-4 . CASSLAASSGNTIYF TGTGCCAGCAGTTTAGCAGCCAGCTCTGGAAACACCATATATTTT
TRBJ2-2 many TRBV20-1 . CSALTETGELFF TGCAGTGCCCTGACAGAGACCGGGGAGCTGTTTTTT
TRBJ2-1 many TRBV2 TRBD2 CASSAMGLAGEQFF TGTGCCAGCAGTGCAATGGGACTAGCGGGTGAGCAGTTCTTC
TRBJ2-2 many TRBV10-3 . CAINPTSLNTGELFF TGTGCCATCAACCCGACTAGTTTAAACACCGGGGAGCTGTTTTTT
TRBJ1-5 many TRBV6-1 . CASSEAPGLNSNQPQHF TGTGCCAGCAGTGAAGCGCCCGGGCTGAATAGCAATCAGCCCCAGCATTTT
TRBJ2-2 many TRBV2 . CASGLGLANTGELFF TGTGCCAGCGGTCTGGGACTCGCGAACACCGGGGAGCTGTTTTTT
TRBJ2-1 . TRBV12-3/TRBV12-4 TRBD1 CASREQGAYEQFF TGTGCCAGCAGAGAACAGGGGGCATATGAGCAGTTCTTC
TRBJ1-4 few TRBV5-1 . CASSFSLGEKLFF TGCGCCAGCAGCTTCAGTCTTGGCGAAAAACTGTTTTTT
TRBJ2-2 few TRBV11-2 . CASSFDRPGWPTGELFF TGTGCCAGCAGCTTTGATCGGCCGGGTTGGCCCACCGGGGAGCTGTTTTTT
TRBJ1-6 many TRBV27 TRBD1 CASSPQGALGNSPLHF TGTGCCAGCAGTCCACAGGGGGCGCTGGGTAATTCACCCCTCCACTTT
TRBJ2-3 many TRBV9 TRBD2 CASSLRLAEKADTQYF TGTGCCAGCAGCCTTAGACTAGCGGAGAAGGCAGATACGCAGTATTTT
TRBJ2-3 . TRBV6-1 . CASSLVGVYGTDTQYF TGTGCCAGCAGCCTAGTGGGGGTATATGGCACAGATACGCAGTATTTT
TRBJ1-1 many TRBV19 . CASNKDTEAFF TGTGCCAGTAATAAGGACACTGAAGCTTTCTTT
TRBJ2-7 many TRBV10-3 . CAIGGEGHLYEQYF TGTGCCATCGGTGGCGAGGGACACCTATACGAGCAGTACTTC
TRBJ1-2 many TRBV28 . CASSPPVYGYTF TGTGCCAGCAGTCCACCTGTCTATGGCTACACCTTC
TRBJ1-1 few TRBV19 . CASSMGHGAFF TGTGCCAGTAGTATGGGTCACGGGGCTTTCTTT
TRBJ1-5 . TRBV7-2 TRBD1 CASSSLTGASNQPQHF TGTGCCAGCAGCTCCCTGACAGGGGCTAGCAATCAGCCCCAGCATTTT
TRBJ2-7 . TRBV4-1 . CASSQENKYEQYF TGCGCCAGCAGCCAAGAGAACAAGTACGAGCAGTACTTC
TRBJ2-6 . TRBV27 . CASSLIASGANVLTF TGTGCCAGCAGTTTAATTGCATCAGGGGCCAACGTCCTGACTTTC
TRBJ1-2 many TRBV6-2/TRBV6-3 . CASSFDINYGYTF TGTGCCAGCAGTTTTGACATAAACTATGGCTACACCTTC
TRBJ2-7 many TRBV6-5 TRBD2 CASSLAGVYEQYF TGTGCCAGCAGTTTAGCGGGAGTCTACGAGCAGTACTTC
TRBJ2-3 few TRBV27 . CASSFFWADTQYF TGTGCCAGCAGTTTTTTCTGGGCAGATACGCAGTATTTT
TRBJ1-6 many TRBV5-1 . CASSLEYNSPLHF TGCGCCAGCAGCTTGGAATATAATTCACCCCTCCACTTT
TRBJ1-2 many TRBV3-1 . CASSQGGPDRGYTF TGTGCCAGCAGCCAGGGGGGTCCCGATCGTGGCTACACCTTC
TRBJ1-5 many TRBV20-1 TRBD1 CSARGGGTVYQPQHF TGCAGTGCTAGAGGGGGGGGGACAGTTTATCAGCCCCAGCATTTT
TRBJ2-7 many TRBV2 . CASSPVKTDYEQYF TGTGCCAGCAGTCCTGTGAAAACGGACTACGAGCAGTACTTC
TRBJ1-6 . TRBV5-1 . CASSPRGDSSPLHF TGCGCCAGCAGCCCCAGGGGAGACAGTTCACCCCTCCACTTT
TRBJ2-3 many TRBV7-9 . CASSPAPDTQYF TGTGCCAGCAGCCCTGCCCCGGATACGCAGTATTTT
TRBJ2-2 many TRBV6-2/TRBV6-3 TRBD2 CASSSRLPLFLAGYTGELFF TGTGCCAGCAGTTCCAGATTGCCCCTTTTCCTAGCGGGCTACACCGGGGAGCTGTTTTTT
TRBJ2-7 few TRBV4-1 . CASSQEKDFYEQYF TGCGCCAGCAGCCAAGAAAAGGACTTTTACGAGCAGTACTTC
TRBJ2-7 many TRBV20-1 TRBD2 CSARGAGRYEQYF TGCAGTGCTAGGGGAGCGGGAAGGTACGAGCAGTACTTC